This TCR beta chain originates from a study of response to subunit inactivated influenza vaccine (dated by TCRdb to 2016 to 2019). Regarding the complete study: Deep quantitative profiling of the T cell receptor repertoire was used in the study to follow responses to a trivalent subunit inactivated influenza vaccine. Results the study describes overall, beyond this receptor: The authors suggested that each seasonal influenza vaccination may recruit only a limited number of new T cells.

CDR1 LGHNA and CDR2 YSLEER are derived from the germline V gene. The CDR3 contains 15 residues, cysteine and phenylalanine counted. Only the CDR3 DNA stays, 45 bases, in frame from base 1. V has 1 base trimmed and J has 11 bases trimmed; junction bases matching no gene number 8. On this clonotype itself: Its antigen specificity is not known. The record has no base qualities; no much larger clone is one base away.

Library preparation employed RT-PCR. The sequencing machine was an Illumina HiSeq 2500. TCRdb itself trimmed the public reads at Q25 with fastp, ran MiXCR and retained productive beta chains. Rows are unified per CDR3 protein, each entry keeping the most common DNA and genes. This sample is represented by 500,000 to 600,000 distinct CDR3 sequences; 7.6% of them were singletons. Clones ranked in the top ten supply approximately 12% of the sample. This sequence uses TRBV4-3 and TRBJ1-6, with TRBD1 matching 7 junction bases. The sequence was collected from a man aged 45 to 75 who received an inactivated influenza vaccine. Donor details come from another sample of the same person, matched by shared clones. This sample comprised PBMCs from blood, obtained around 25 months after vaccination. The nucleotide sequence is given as TGCGCCAGCAGCCAAGGGGTCCGGGACAGAACACCCCTCCACTTT. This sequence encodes CASSQGVRDRTPLHF.